The 16 T cell receptor beta chains below all came from one sample that was sequenced in a study of blood T cells in healthy people across ages. Combining a sample-barcoded 5' primer with a J-beta primer mix, a second PCR ran for about 7 to 11 cycles. TCRdb fed the 5' RACE reads into MiXCR, producing one record per CDR3 protein. The sample has around 940,000 distinct CDR3 sequences, roughly 51% seen once. Sequencing used blood. The receptors here all came from a woman aged 60-70 years in good health.

This clonotype was counted a single time. The chain has TRBV28 and TRBJ2-5, with 9 bases lining up with TRBD1. The DNA matches TRBJ2-7 better at its end, which makes the J call doubtful. This CDR3 spans 15 amino acids. Germline V CDR1 and CDR2: MDHEN, SYDVKM. In DNA form, the CDR3 reads TGTGCCAGCAGTCTATACCGGGACAGGGAATACGAGCAGTACTTC. Its protein is CASSLYRDREYEQYF.

Of note for this clonotype: One end of the junction fails to match germline, which may point to a read error. This sequence joins TRBV10-3 and TRBJ1-2; no clear D gene. The CDR3 covers 13 residues. CDR1 is ENHRY and CDR2 is SYGVKD in the germline V gene. The CDR3 protein is CAISGSQVYGHTF. CDR3 in DNA: TGCGCCATCAGTGGGTCTCAGGTCTATGGCCACACCTTC.

The chain couples TRBV10-3 to TRBJ1-6, with TRBD1 as a possible D gene (6 bases). CDR3 length equals 13 residues. V lost 7 bases and J lost 8, with 12 bases in between. Germline assignment: CDR1 ENHRY and CDR2 SYGVKD. Here the CDR3 reads CAITGVMDSPLHF. Written as DNA, the CDR3 is TGTGCCATCACAGGGGTTATGGATTCACCCCTCCACTTT.

Concerning this clonotype itself: At one end the junction does not follow the germline gene, possibly because of a read error. The chain joins TRBV29-1 to TRBJ2-1; TRBD2 is a possible D gene (5 bases). Germline V gives CDR1 SQVTM, CDR2 ANQGSEA. The CDR3 totals 14 residues. The CDR3 region has the DNA TGCAGCATTGACGGGGATAGCTCCTACAATGAGCAGTTCTTC. It translates to CSIDGDSSYNEQFF.

V usage is TRBV14 and J usage is TRBJ2-2; 12 bases agree with TRBD2. V was pared by 4 bases and J by 5 bases, with 5 bases of the junction left unmatched. Germline CDR1 and CDR2: SGHDN and FVKESK. The CDR3 extends over 16 amino acids. The CDR3 loop reads CASSPTTSGSTGELFF. CDR3 nucleotides: TGTGCCAGCAGCCCAACGACTAGCGGGAGTACCGGGGAGCTGTTTTTT.

The chain carries TRBV20-1 and TRBJ2-1, with TRBD2 identical over 10 bases. Germline CDR1 DFQATT, CDR2 SNEGSKA (reference sequence). V shed 4 bases and J 5 bases; nucleotides not matched to a gene: 2. This CDR3 is 13 amino acids long. The CDR3 DNA sequence: TGCAGTGCTAAAGCGGGAGGGAACAATGAGCAGTTCTTC. It yields the protein CSAKAGGNNEQFF.

The chain uses TRBV7-6 and TRBJ2-7; unclear D gene. V shed 0 bases and J shed 0 bases, with 12 bases lying between them. The CDR3 is 16 amino acids. Germline V lookup: CDR1 SGHVS, CDR2 FNYEAQ. CDR3: CASSLALARSSYEQYF. The CDR3 nucleotides are TGTGCCAGCAGCTTAGCGCTTGCCCGATCCTCCTACGAGCAGTACTTC.

The chain has TRBV12-3 or TRBV12-4 and TRBJ2-1; D call uncertain. The CDR3 runs 15 residues. V was cut by 4 bases and J by 8 bases, with 18 bases left in between. The CDR3 DNA sequence: TGTGCCAGCAGTTCGCCTTCCGACCGCCGCGATGAGCAGTTCTTC. The encoded protein is CASSSPSDRRDEQFF.

The J gene is TRBJ1-6, the V gene TRBV30, with a tentative D call TRBD1 (5 bases). Germline V gene data show CDR1 as GTSNPN and CDR2 as SVGIG (reference sequence). V shed 2 bases and J shed 13 bases, with 18 bases lying between them. The CDR3 has 14 amino acids. CDR3 DNA sequence: TGTGCCTGGAGTCGGAGGACACCCGGCCACCCCCTCCACTTT. Amino acids: CAWSRRTPGHPLHF.

The gene calls are TRBV29-1 and TRBJ2-7; a weak D match, TRBD2 (5 bases). The CDR3 extends over 13 amino acids. Trimming pared 7 bases from V and 5 bases from J, leaving 18 bases between. CDR1 is SQVTM and CDR2 is ANQGSEA in the germline V gene. For the CDR3, the DNA is TGCAGCGCCAGAATCCGGCCCGGGGACGAGCAGTACTTC. Its protein product is CSARIRPGDEQYF.

The table lists this clonotype with a few counts. The rearrangement uses TRBV12-3 or TRBV12-4 and TRBJ1-1, with unresolved D. This CDR3 contains 15 residues. The V and J ends lost 6 bases and 0 bases respectively, with 14 bases between them. CDR3: CASSLWRVMNTEAFF. CDR3 in DNA: TGTGCCAGCAGCCTATGGAGGGTGATGAACACTGAAGCTTTCTTT.

This sequence joins TRBV30 and TRBJ2-3, with D possibly matching TRBD1 (5 bases). Deletions cut 0 bases from V and 9 bases from J, with 19 bases between. Germline V gives CDR1 GTSNPN, CDR2 SVGIG (reference sequence). This CDR3 is built from 15 residues. DNA for the CDR3: TGTGCCTGGAGTGTTTATAACTTCAGACCAGGGACGCAGTATTTT. Its protein product is CAWSVYNFRPGTQYF.

This chain uses TRBV5-1 with TRBJ2-1; 8 bases align to TRBD1. Germline assignment: CDR1 SGHRS and CDR2 YFSETQ. This CDR3 is built from 13 residues. Trimming at V came to 7 bases and at J to 8 bases, leaving 8 bases not matched to a gene. The CDR3, as DNA: TGCGCCAGCTTCCTGGACAGGGACGATGAGCAGTTCTTC. Translated, it gives CASFLDRDDEQFF.

The rearrangement uses TRBV9 and TRBJ2-1, with D hard to call. The V and J ends lost 0 bases and 0 bases respectively, with 7 bases between them. The CDR3 runs to 15 residues. Germline CDR1 is SGDLS and CDR2 is YYNGEE. CDR3 sequence (DNA): TGTGCCAGCAGCGTAGTCAGTAGCTCCTACAATGAGCAGTTCTTC. As protein: CASSVVSSSYNEQFF.

V is TRBV12-3 or TRBV12-4 and J is TRBJ2-1, with D maybe TRBD2 (5 bases). The J call may be wrong; the DNA end is better matched by TRBJ2-7. The CDR3 is 16 residues long. Written as DNA, the CDR3 is TGTGCCAGCAGTTTGTTATGGGCGGGTTCCTACAATGAGCAGTACTTC. Translated: CASSLLWAGSYNEQYF.

This clonotype was counted only a few times. The chain links TRBV15 to TRBJ2-7; D unclear. With 2 bases removed from V and 2 bases from J, the gap between germline ends came to 7 bases. Germline V lookup: CDR1 LNHNV, CDR2 YYDKDF (reference sequence). The CDR3 is 13 amino acids. Here the CDR3 DNA reads TGTGCCACCAGCAGAACCCTCACCTACGAGCAGTACTTC. Its protein product is CATSRTLTYEQYF.